These T cell receptor beta chains were read from a single sample in a study of response to subunit inactivated influenza vaccine. One entry per CDR3 protein results from TCRdb running MiXCR on the RT-PCR reads. The table records roughly 700,000 distinct CDR3 sequences, around 14% of them present only once. This sample comprised PBMCs from blood, obtained roughly 13 days after vaccination. The receptors were gathered from a man in his forties or fifties who received an inactivated influenza vaccine. CDR3s include the opening cysteine and the closing phenylalanine or tryptophan. A D gene is named only where the DNA matches it firmly. A row's size may be missing; if present it is once, few, many or a size class.

.	TRBV6-5	.	TRBJ2-2	CASSYSNRGLTGELFF	TGTGCCAGCAGTTACTCGAATAGGGGTCTCACCGGGGAGCTGTTTTTT
.	TRBV15	.	TRBJ1-1	CATSRAGPFFMNTEAFF	TGTGCCACCAGCAGAGCCGGACCTTTTTTCATGAACACTGAAGCTTTCTTT
.	TRBV28	few	TRBJ1-6	CASSLPGLPLHF	TGTGCCAGCAGTTTGCCGGGTTTACCCCTCCACTTT
.	TRBV20-1	few	TRBJ2-1	CSVSPYEQFF	TGCAGTGTCTCTCCGTATGAGCAGTTCTTC
.	TRBV10-3	many	TRBJ2-7	CAISDTESYEQYF	TGTGCCATCAGTGATACAGAAAGCTACGAGCAGTACTTC
.	TRBV6-2/TRBV6-3	few	TRBJ2-1	CASSYGGNRQFF	TGTGCCAGCAGTTACGGAGGTAACAGGCAGTTCTTC
TRBD2	TRBV20-1	.	TRBJ2-5	CSAVGWTGGPGETQYF	TGCAGTGCTGTGGGATGGACGGGGGGGCCCGGAGAGACCCAGTACTTC
.	TRBV9	many	TRBJ2-1	CASSVAIGSNEQFF	TGTGCCAGCAGCGTAGCGATAGGGAGTAATGAGCAGTTCTTC
.	TRBV7-6	.	TRBJ2-1	CASSLTINEQFF	TGTGCCAGCAGCCTAACTATAAATGAGCAGTTCTTC
.	TRBV5-1	few	TRBJ2-2	CASSWTVGGTGELFF	TGCGCCAGCAGCTGGACCGTTGGGGGCACCGGGGAGCTGTTTTTT
.	TRBV24-1	.	TRBJ2-5	CATSGSGFETQYF	TGTGCCACCAGTGGGTCAGGTTTCGAGACCCAGTACTTC
.	TRBV2	few	TRBJ1-1	CASSEARGEGNTEAFF	TGTGCCAGCAGTGAAGCGCGGGGGGAGGGGAACACTGAAGCTTTCTTT
.	TRBV7-9	few	TRBJ1-2	CASGERPYGYTF	TGTGCCAGCGGAGAGCGACCTTATGGCTACACCTTC
.	TRBV27	many	TRBJ2-1	CASSLSLFVGSEQFF	TGTGCCAGCAGTTTATCACTGTTCGTAGGGAGTGAGCAGTTCTTC
.	TRBV5-5	few	TRBJ1-3	CASSLGAGMGSGNTIYF	TGTGCCAGCAGCTTGGGCGCAGGGATGGGCTCTGGAAACACCATATATTTT
TRBD2	TRBV4-2	.	TRBJ2-5	CASSPNGGAGGRETQYF	TGTGCCAGCAGCCCCAATGGGGGAGCGGGGGGCAGGGAGACCCAGTACTTC
TRBD1	TRBV11-1	few	TRBJ2-2	CASSFRDRVFPNTGELFF	TGTGCCAGCAGCTTCCGGGACAGGGTTTTCCCGAACACCGGGGAGCTGTTTTTT
.	TRBV12-3/TRBV12-4	.	TRBJ1-2	CASSRTASYGYTF	TGTGCCAGCAGCCGGACAGCTTCCTATGGCTACACCTTC
TRBD1	TRBV9	.	TRBJ2-7	CASSATTGTAYEQYF	TGTGCCAGCAGCGCGACCACCGGGACAGCCTACGAGCAGTACTTC
.	TRBV6-1	few	TRBJ1-5	CASSPTADSNQPQHF	TGTGCCAGCAGCCCCACTGCGGATAGCAATCAGCCCCAGCATTTT
.	TRBV20-1	many	TRBJ2-1	CSAFSNEQFF	TGCAGTGCTTTTAGCAATGAGCAGTTCTTC
.	TRBV4-3	many	TRBJ1-6	CASSQEGGTPLHF	TGCGCCAGCAGCCAAGAGGGTGGTACACCCCTCCACTTT
TRBD1	TRBV14	few	TRBJ1-1	CASSHRTGGTEAFF	TGTGCCAGCAGCCATCGGACAGGGGGCACTGAAGCTTTCTTT